The clone carrying this T cell receptor beta chain was recorded at least ten times. Its antigen is not known. Broader study findings: Tumor-infiltrating Treg TCR alpha and beta sequences overlapped most with tumor naive CD4+ T cells, then blood naive.

Tregs were sorted as CD4+CD25+CD127-/low cells. V was pared by 0 bases and J by 6 bases, with 12 bases between. This CDR3 comprises 14 residues. Germline V gene sequence: CDR1 KGHSH, CDR2 LQKENI. Semi-nested PCR with Nested Universal Primer A followed constant-region reverse priming of full-length variable regions. Each CDR3 protein is one row after TCRdb ran MiXCR on the 5' RACE reads. The top ten clones hold around 4% of a sample with 35,000 to 55,000 distinct CDR3 sequences, over 20% of them seen once. The sequencing sample was made of Tregs sorted from a lymph node. The source is a female donor with breast cancer. The chain recombines TRBV18 with TRBJ2-7; D assignment may be TRBD1 or TRBD2 (6 bases each). CDR3 region: CASSPPVGGGEQYF. The CDR3 bases are TGTGCCAGCTCACCACCGGTTGGAGGGGGCGAGCAGTACTTC.